The 8 T cell receptor beta chains below all came from one sample that was sequenced in a study of cytomegalovirus exposure and HLA in healthy donors. Primers for the PCR totalled 60 Vbeta and 13 Jbeta. Repertoires were generated with immunoSEQ multiplex PCR, while TCRdb's copy carries only in-frame clones and drops some. This table holds tens of thousands of clones, 75% found once. Sequenced material: PBMCs. These receptors all stem from a man between 65 and 85 years old in good health and CMV-seronegative.

This chain joins TRBV5-1 and TRBJ2-3; 9 bases line up with TRBD1. V dropped 4 bases and J dropped 2; count of bases not matched to a gene: 5. Per the germline V gene, CDR1 is SGHRS and CDR2 is YFSETQ. The CDR3 is made up of 15 amino acids. Here the CDR3 DNA reads TGCGCCAGCAGCGAGGGGGACAGGGTCACAGATACGCAGTATTTT. This translates into CASSEGDRVTDTQYF.

The genes are TRBV4-3 and TRBJ2-3, with TRBD2 identical over 7 bases. The CDR3 is made up of 16 amino acids. Germline V gene data show CDR1 as LGHNA and CDR2 as YSLEER. After removal of 4 bases from V and 5 bases from J, the junction contained 12 bases not matched to a gene. The CDR3 loop is CASSLGEGGPRDTQYF. Here the CDR3 DNA reads TGCGCCAGCAGCCTAGGGGAGGGAGGGCCGCGAGATACGCAGTATTTT.

This chain uses TRBV5-4 with TRBJ2-1; 9 bases agree with TRBD2. The germline CDR1 and CDR2 sequences are SGHNT and YYREEE (reference sequence). The CDR3 contains 15 residues. V lost 3 bases to trimming and J lost 9 bases; unmatched junction nucleotides: 10. CDR3 nucleotide sequence: TGTGCCAGCAGCTCTCGCGGGGGGGCCTTTAGTGAGCAGTTCTTC. This gives the protein CASSSRGGAFSEQFF. Variable domain in full (rest from reference TRBV5-4 and TRBJ2-1): ETGVTQSPTHLIKTRGQQVTLRCSSQSGHNTVSWYQQALGQGPQFIFQYYREEENGRGNFPPRFSGLQFPNYSSELNVNALELDDSALYLCASSSRGGAFSEQFFGPGTRLTVL.

V usage is TRBV18 and J usage is TRBJ1-2; D might be TRBD1 (5 bases). This CDR3 has 18 residues. The V gene lost 2 bases and the J gene lost 0 bases, with 19 bases spanning the gap. The germline CDR1 and CDR2 sequences are KGHSH and LQKENI. The CDR3 loop is CASSPLSSRAEANYGYTF. The DNA of the CDR3 is TGTGCCAGCTCACCATTGTCGTCCAGGGCCGAAGCTAACTATGGCTACACCTTC.

This clone turned up a few times. This rearrangement joins TRBV5-1 to TRBJ1-1, with a weak D call TRBD1 (5 bases). The CDR3 runs 13 residues. V was cut by 1 base and J by 5 bases, with 9 bases left in between. Germline V gene lookup returns CDR1 SGHRS and CDR2 YFSETQ. In nucleotides, the CDR3 is TGCGCCAGCAGCTTGACCGCAGGGACTGAAGCTTTCTTT. It is translated as CASSLTAGTEAFF. Complete variable domain (other parts from reference TRBV5-1 and TRBJ1-1): KAGVTQTPRYLIKTRGQQVTLSCSPISGHRSVSWYQQTPGQGLQFLFEYFSETQRNKGNFPGRFSGRQFSNSRSEMNVSTLELGDSALYLCASSLTAGTEAFFGQGTRLTVV.

The CDR3 loop is CASSQETEFYEQYF. Written as DNA, the CDR3 is TGTGCCAGCAGCCAAGAGACAGAATTCTACGAGCAGTACTTC. The V and J genes are TRBV7-2 and TRBJ2-7, with D tentatively TRBD1 (5 bases). The CDR3 totals 14 residues. CDR1 is SGHTA and CDR2 is FQGNSA in the germline V gene. Trimming removed 5 bases at V and 3 bases at J, with 14 bases between.

Comments on this clone: Other DNA sequences in the same sample also yield this CDR3. V gene TRBV7-2 combines with J gene TRBJ1-4, with 7 positions matching TRBD1. Germline loops: CDR1 SGHTA, CDR2 FQGNSA. V lost 5 bases to trimming and J lost 7 bases; unmatched junction nucleotides: 13. This CDR3 region has 16 residues. The CDR3 coding sequence is TGTGCCAGCAGCGAACCCCGCCGACAGGGAGGTGAAAAACTGTTTTTT. It yields the protein CASSEPRRQGGEKLFF.

The chain has TRBV5-6 and TRBJ2-1; 8 bases are a match to TRBD2. Germline lookup yields CDR1 SGHDT and CDR2 YYEEEE. The CDR3 extends over 16 amino acids. V shed 5 bases, J shed 3 bases, and the junction held 10 bases outside the gene matches. CDR3 sequence reads: CASRFGGLEIYNEQFF. In nucleotides, the CDR3 is TGTGCCAGCAGGTTTGGGGGACTAGAAATCTACAATGAGCAGTTCTTC.